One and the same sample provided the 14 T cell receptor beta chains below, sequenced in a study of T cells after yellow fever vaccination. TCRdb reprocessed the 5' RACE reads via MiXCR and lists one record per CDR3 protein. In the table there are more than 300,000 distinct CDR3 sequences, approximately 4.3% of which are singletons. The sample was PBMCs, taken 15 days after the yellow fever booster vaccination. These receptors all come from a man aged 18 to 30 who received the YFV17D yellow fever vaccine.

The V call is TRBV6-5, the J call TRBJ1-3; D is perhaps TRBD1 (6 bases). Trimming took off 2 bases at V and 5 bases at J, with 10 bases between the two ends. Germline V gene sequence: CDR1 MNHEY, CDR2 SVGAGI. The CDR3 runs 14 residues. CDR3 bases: TGTGCCAGCAGTTACGAACAGGGACGAAACACCATATATTTT. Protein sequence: CASSYEQGRNTIYF.

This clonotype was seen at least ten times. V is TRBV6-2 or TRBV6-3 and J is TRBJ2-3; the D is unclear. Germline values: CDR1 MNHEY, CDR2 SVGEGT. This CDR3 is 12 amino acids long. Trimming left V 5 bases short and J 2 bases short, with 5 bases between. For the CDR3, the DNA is TGTGCCAGCAGTCGGCTCACAGATACGCAGTATTTT. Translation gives CASSRLTDTQYF.

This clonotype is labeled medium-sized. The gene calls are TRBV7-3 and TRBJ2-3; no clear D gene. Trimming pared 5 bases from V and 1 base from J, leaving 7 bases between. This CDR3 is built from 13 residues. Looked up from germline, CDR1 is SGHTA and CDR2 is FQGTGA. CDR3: CASSLYGTDTQYF. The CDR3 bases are TGTGCCAGCAGCCTCTATGGCACAGATACGCAGTATTTT.

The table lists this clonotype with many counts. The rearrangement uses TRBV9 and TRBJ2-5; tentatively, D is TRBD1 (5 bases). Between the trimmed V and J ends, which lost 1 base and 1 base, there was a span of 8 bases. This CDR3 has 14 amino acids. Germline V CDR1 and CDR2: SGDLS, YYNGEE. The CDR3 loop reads CASSVIGAQETQYF. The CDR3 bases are TGTGCCAGCAGCGTAATAGGGGCCCAAGAGACCCAGTACTTC.

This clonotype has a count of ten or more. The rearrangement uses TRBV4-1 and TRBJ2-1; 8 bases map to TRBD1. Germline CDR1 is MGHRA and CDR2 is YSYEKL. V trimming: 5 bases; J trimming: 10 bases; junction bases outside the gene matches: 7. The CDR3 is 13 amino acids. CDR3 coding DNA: TGCGCCAGCAGCATTCCAGGGGGCGGGGAGCAGTTCTTC. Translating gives CASSIPGGGEQFF.

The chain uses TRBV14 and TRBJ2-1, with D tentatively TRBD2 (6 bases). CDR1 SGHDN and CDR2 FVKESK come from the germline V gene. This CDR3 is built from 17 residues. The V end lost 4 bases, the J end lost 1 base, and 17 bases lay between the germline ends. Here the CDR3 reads CASSPPGAGLSYNEQFF. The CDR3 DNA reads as TGTGCCAGCAGCCCTCCCGGGGCGGGGCTTTCCTACAATGAGCAGTTCTTC.

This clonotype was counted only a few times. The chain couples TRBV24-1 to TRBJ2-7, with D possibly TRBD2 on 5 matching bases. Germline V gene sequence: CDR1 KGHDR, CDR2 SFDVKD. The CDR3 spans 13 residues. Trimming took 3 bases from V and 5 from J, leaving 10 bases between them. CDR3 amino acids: CATSDHGVHEQYV. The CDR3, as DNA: TGTGCCACCAGTGATCACGGGGTCCACGAGCAGTACGTC.

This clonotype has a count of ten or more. The CDR3 sequence: CASRTGQRNTEAFF. The CDR3 coding sequence is TGTGCCAGCAGAACGGGACAGAGGAACACTGAAGCTTTCTTT. This sequence joins TRBV7-2 and TRBJ1-1; the match to TRBD1 covers 7 bases. Per the germline V gene, CDR1 is SGHTA and CDR2 is FQGNSA. Unmatched junction bases numbered 5, after V lost 6 bases and J lost 1 base. This CDR3 spans 14 amino acids.

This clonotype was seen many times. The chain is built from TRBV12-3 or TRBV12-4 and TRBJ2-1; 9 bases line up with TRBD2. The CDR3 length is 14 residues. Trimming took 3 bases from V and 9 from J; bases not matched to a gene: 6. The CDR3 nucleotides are TGTGCCAGCAGTTTGCAGCGGGGGGTGGCTGAGCAGTTCTTC. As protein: CASSLQRGVAEQFF.

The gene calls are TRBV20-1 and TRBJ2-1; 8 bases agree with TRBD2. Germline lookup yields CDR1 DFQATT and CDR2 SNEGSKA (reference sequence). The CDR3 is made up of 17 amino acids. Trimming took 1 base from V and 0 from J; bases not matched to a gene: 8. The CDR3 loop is CSARGPARGGSYNEQFF. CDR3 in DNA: TGCAGTGCTAGAGGGCCGGCCCGGGGGGGCTCCTACAATGAGCAGTTCTTC.

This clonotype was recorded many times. CDR3 protein: CATSRDFSSTDTQYF. DNA of the CDR3: TGTGCCACCAGCCGGGACTTCTCTAGCACAGATACGCAGTATTTT. This sequence joins TRBV15 and TRBJ2-3, with D tentatively TRBD2 (6 bases). Germline loops: CDR1 LNHNV, CDR2 YYDKDF (reference sequence). The CDR3 runs 15 residues. Trimming left V 5 bases short and J 0 bases short, with 12 bases between.

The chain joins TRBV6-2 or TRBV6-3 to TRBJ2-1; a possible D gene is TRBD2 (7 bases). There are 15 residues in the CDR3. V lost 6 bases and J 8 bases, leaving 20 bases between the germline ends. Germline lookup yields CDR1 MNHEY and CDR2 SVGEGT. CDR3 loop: CASSPWGGGLDEQFF. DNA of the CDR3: TGTGCCAGCAGCCCGTGGGGGGGCGGTCTGGATGAGCAGTTCTTC.

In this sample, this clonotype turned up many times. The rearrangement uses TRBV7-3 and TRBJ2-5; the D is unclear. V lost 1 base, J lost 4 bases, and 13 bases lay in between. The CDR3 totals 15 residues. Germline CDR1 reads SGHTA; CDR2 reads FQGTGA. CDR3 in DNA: TGTGCCAGCAGCTTAATAGGGCTGGATGGAGAGACCCAGTACTTC. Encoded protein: CASSLIGLDGETQYF.

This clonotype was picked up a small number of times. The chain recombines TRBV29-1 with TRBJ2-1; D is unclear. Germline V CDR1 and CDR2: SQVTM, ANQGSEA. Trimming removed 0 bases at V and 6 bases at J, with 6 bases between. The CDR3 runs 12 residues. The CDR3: CSVEDNSNEQFF. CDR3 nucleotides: TGCAGCGTTGAAGACAACAGCAATGAGCAGTTCTTC.